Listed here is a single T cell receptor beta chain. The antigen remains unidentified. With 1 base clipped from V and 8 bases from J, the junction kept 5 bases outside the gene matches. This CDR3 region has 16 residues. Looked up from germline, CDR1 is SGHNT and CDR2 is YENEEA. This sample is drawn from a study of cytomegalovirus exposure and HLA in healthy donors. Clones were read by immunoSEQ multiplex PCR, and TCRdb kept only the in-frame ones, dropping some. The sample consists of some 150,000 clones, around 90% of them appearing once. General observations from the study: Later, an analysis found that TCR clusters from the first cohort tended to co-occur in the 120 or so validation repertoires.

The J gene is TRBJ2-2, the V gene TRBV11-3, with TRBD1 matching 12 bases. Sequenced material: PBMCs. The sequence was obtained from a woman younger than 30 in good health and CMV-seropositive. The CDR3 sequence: CASSLARDRGPGELFF. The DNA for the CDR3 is TGTGCCAGCAGCTTAGCCCGGGACAGGGGGCCTGGGGAGCTGTTTTTT.